This is a list of T cell receptor beta chains from one sample in a study of beta chain features in type 1 diabetes. Sequenced by immunoSEQ multiplex PCR; TCRdb stores in-frame clones only, minus some. The table shows about 160,000 clones, with around 9% occurring only once. Source material: central memory CD4+ T cells from blood. Receptors originate from a woman under 40 with type 1 diabetes. The CDR3 runs from the conserved cysteine through the conserved F or W. The D gene is left open where the match is weak. Some rows mark clone size as missing; the rest say once, few, many or name a class of expanded clone.

v_call: TRBV9
clone_size: NA
d_call: NA
j_call: TRBJ2-1
cdr3_aa: CASSVDSGTVYNEQFF
cdr3_nt: TGTGCCAGCAGCGTAGACTCCGGGACTGTCTACAATGAGCAGTTCTTC

v_call: TRBV4-2
clone_size: few
d_call: NA
j_call: TRBJ1-4
cdr3_aa: CASSPQDKNEKLFF
cdr3_nt: TGTGCCAGCAGCCCACAGGATAAAAATGAAAAACTGTTTTTT

v_call: TRBV15
clone_size: few
d_call: NA
j_call: TRBJ2-7
cdr3_aa: CATSRGETTYEQYF
cdr3_nt: TGTGCCACCAGCAGGGGAGAGACTACCTACGAGCAGTACTTC

v_call: TRBV6-4
clone_size: few
d_call: NA
j_call: TRBJ2-1
cdr3_aa: CASSDRGSKAYNEQFF
cdr3_nt: TGTGCCAGCAGTGATCGGGGGTCTAAGGCATACAATGAGCAGTTCTTC

v_call: TRBV7-8
clone_size: NA
d_call: TRBD2
j_call: TRBJ2-7
cdr3_aa: CASSFGTAGGPYEQYF
cdr3_nt: TGTGCCAGCAGCTTTGGGACAGCGGGAGGGCCCTACGAGCAGTACTTC

v_call: TRBV30
clone_size: NA
d_call: NA
j_call: TRBJ1-3
cdr3_aa: CAWSVTSGNTIYF
cdr3_nt: TGTGCCTGGAGTGTAACTAGTGGAAACACCATATATTTT

v_call: TRBV6-6
clone_size: few
d_call: TRBD1
j_call: TRBJ2-2
cdr3_aa: CASSNTGAGTGELFF
cdr3_nt: TGTGCCAGCAGCAATACAGGGGCTGGCACCGGGGAGCTGTTTTTT

v_call: TRBV5-4
clone_size: NA
d_call: NA
j_call: TRBJ2-1
cdr3_aa: CASMAAATYNEQFF
cdr3_nt: TGTGCCAGTATGGCGGCTGCCACCTACAATGAGCAGTTCTTC

v_call: TRBV6-1
clone_size: few
d_call: NA
j_call: TRBJ2-1
cdr3_aa: CASSETLASSYNEQFF
cdr3_nt: TGTGCCAGCAGTGAAACGTTGGCTAGCTCCTACAATGAGCAGTTCTTC

v_call: TRBV11-1
clone_size: NA
d_call: NA
j_call: TRBJ2-3
cdr3_aa: CASSSGRDTQYF
cdr3_nt: TGTGCCAGCAGCTCCGGTCGTGATACGCAGTATTTT

v_call: TRBV7-2
clone_size: once
d_call: TRBD1
j_call: TRBJ1-2
cdr3_aa: CASSFHGTGNYGYTF
cdr3_nt: TGTGCCAGCAGCTTTCATGGGACAGGGAACTATGGCTACACCTTC

v_call: TRBV30
clone_size: NA
d_call: NA
j_call: TRBJ1-1
cdr3_aa: CAWRRGLEAFF
cdr3_nt: TGTGCCTGGAGAAGGGGCCTTGAAGCTTTCTTT

v_call: TRBV11-2
clone_size: NA
d_call: NA
j_call: TRBJ1-5
cdr3_aa: CASSLGGGHQPQHF
cdr3_nt: TGTGCCAGCAGCTTGGGGGGGGGACATCAGCCCCAGCATTTT

v_call: TRBV30
clone_size: NA
d_call: TRBD1
j_call: TRBJ1-5
cdr3_aa: CAWTQGADQPQHF
cdr3_nt: TGTGCCTGGACGCAGGGGGCCGATCAGCCCCAGCATTTT

v_call: TRBV6-5
clone_size: NA
d_call: NA
j_call: TRBJ1-2
cdr3_aa: CASRTNTNYGYTF
cdr3_nt: TGTGCCAGCAGAACCAATACAAACTATGGCTACACCTTC

v_call: TRBV5-6
clone_size: NA
d_call: NA
j_call: TRBJ2-4
cdr3_aa: CASSRVMGRRAKNIQYF
cdr3_nt: TGTGCCAGCAGCCGGGTCATGGGGAGACGAGCCAAAAACATTCAGTACTTC

v_call: TRBV7-9
clone_size: NA
d_call: NA
j_call: TRBJ1-5
cdr3_aa: CASSARGEPQHF
cdr3_nt: TGTGCCAGCAGCGCCAGGGGTGAGCCCCAGCATTTT

v_call: TRBV11-2
clone_size: few
d_call: NA
j_call: TRBJ2-1
cdr3_aa: CASSLNRNNEQFF
cdr3_nt: TGTGCCAGCAGCTTAAACAGGAACAATGAGCAGTTCTTC

v_call: TRBV5-1
clone_size: NA
d_call: TRBD2
j_call: TRBJ2-1
cdr3_aa: CASSDLAGLNSYNEQFF
cdr3_nt: TGCGCCAGCAGTGATCTAGCGGGGTTGAACTCCTACAATGAGCAGTTCTTC

v_call: TRBV20-1
clone_size: NA
d_call: NA
j_call: TRBJ1-2
cdr3_aa: CSAAGDYGYTF
cdr3_nt: TGCAGTGCCGCGGGGGACTATGGCTACACCTTC

v_call: TRBV6-5
clone_size: few
d_call: TRBD1
j_call: TRBJ1-2
cdr3_aa: CASSYSGGQNYGYTF
cdr3_nt: TGTGCCAGCAGTTACTCGGGGGGACAGAACTATGGCTACACCTTC

v_call: TRBV30
clone_size: many
d_call: TRBD2
j_call: TRBJ2-7
cdr3_aa: CAWSQKLAGGPDEQYF
cdr3_nt: TGTGCCTGGAGCCAAAAACTAGCGGGAGGGCCCGACGAGCAGTACTTC

v_call: TRBV5-1
clone_size: NA
d_call: NA
j_call: TRBJ2-7
cdr3_aa: CASSSTPGLSAYEQYF
cdr3_nt: TGCGCCAGCAGCTCCACTCCGGGACTCAGCGCCTACGAGCAGTACTTC

v_call: TRBV29-1
clone_size: few
d_call: TRBD1
j_call: TRBJ1-1
cdr3_aa: CSVAGQGGAEAFF
cdr3_nt: TGCAGCGTTGCAGGACAGGGTGGTGCTGAAGCTTTCTTT